Listed below are T cell receptor beta chains from one sample, sequenced in a study of cytotoxic CD8 clonotypes in ibrutinib-treated CLL. Repertoires were generated with immunoSEQ multiplex PCR, while TCRdb's copy carries only in-frame clones and drops some. The table shows about 160,000 clones, with roughly 80% occurring only once. The source material was PBMCs, sampled after 24 months of ibrutinib treatment. Receptors were obtained from a human donor with chronic lymphocytic leukemia. The CDR3 runs from the conserved cysteine through the conserved F or W. The order of the fields is J gene, V gene, clone size, D gene, CDR3 DNA, CDR3 protein. D genes are given only for firm matches. Where a row states a size, it is once, few, many or the class of an expanded clone; other rows omit it.

>TRBJ2-1|TRBV7-8|-|-
TGTGCCAGCAGCCAACGACAGGCCAATGAGCAGTTCTTC
CASSQRQANEQFF
>TRBJ1-2|TRBV7-3|-|-
TGTGCCAGCAGCACTCACCCGGGGGCCAGTAACTATGGCTACACCTTC
CASSTHPGASNYGYTF
>TRBJ2-5|TRBV7-3|-|-
TGTGCCAGCAGCTCGTCGACTGGCGGTGAGACCCAGTACTTC
CASSSSTGGETQYF
>TRBJ1-2|TRBV7-3|-|TRBD1
TGTGCCAGCAGCTTAAATCCAGGGGGCGATGGCTACACCTTC
CASSLNPGGDGYTF
>TRBJ2-3|TRBV2|-|-
TGTGCCAGCGAAAAGAGCACAGATACGCAGTATTTT
CASEKSTDTQYF
>TRBJ1-4|TRBV5-8|-|-
TGTGCCAGCAGCCCCGAGGGTCCCCGGCGAACTAATGAAAAACTGTTTTTT
CASSPEGPRRTNEKLFF
>TRBJ1-1|TRBV9|-|-
TGTGCCAGCAGCGTAGCGACTTTTTCTGAAGCTTTCTTT
CASSVATFSEAFF
>TRBJ2-1|TRBV5-6|-|TRBD1
TGTGCCAGCAGCTTGGGAGGGACAGGGGGCAAGGAGCAGTTCTTC
CASSLGGTGGKEQFF
>TRBJ2-1|TRBV6-5|-|-
TGTGCCAGCAGTTACTCGTGGGGAACCTACAATGAGCAGTTCTTC
CASSYSWGTYNEQFF
>TRBJ1-5|TRBV7-7|once|-
TGTGCCAGCAGCTTAGGGTCGGGATTACCGCCTAGTTGTCAGCCCCAGCATTTT
CASSLGSGLPPSCQPQHF
>TRBJ1-1|TRBV9|-|-
TGTGCCAGCAGCGTAAGGGGAGACACTGAAGCTTTCTTT
CASSVRGDTEAFF
>TRBJ2-3|TRBV9|-|-
TGTGCCAGCAGCACGCTGACTGGGGGGGATACGCAGTATTTT
CASSTLTGGDTQYF
>TRBJ2-7|TRBV9|-|TRBD2
TGTGCCAGCAGCGGGGGCGGGAGGGAGCAGTACTTC
CASSGGGREQYF
>TRBJ1-5|TRBV6-6|-|-
TGTGCCAGCGAGAAGGTGGGTTTCGGGGATCAGCCCCAGCATTTT
CASEKVGFGDQPQHF
>TRBJ2-1|TRBV6-4|-|TRBD2
TGTGCCAGCAGTGCGCTAGCGGGGTACAATGAGCAGTTCTTC
CASSALAGYNEQFF
>TRBJ1-1|TRBV11-1|-|-
TGTGCCAGCAGCTCAAGGGTTACGTTAGGGGACACTGAAGCTTTCTTT
CASSSRVTLGDTEAFF
>TRBJ2-2|TRBV6-1|-|-
TGTGCCAGCAGTGCGAACCAAGGGAGGAACACCGGGGAGCTGTTTTTT
CASSANQGRNTGELFF
>TRBJ2-6|TRBV7-9|few|-
TGTGCCAGCCCCTGGCCGGGGTTAACTGGGGCCAACGTCCTGACTTTC
CASPWPGLTGANVLTF
>TRBJ1-2|TRBV6-6|once|-
TGTGCCAGCGGGATGGACCGGGCCCCAAGAGGCTATGGCTACACCTTC
CASGMDRAPRGYGYTF
>TRBJ2-7|TRBV6-1|-|TRBD2
TGTGCCAGCAGTGCCCCCTCGGCGGGGGGGCGGGAGCAGTACTTC
CASSAPSAGGREQYF
>TRBJ1-2|TRBV19|-|TRBD1
TGTGCCAGTACCTATTGGCAGGGGGCGATTTATGGCTACACCTTC
CASTYWQGAIYGYTF
>TRBJ2-7|TRBV19|-|TRBD1
TGTGCCAGTAGACAACCCGGGACAGCCTACGAGCAGTACTTC
CASRQPGTAYEQYF
>TRBJ2-7|TRBV28|-|TRBD1
TGTGCCAGCAGTACCCGGGACAGGGTCGCCTACGAGCAGTACTTC
CASSTRDRVAYEQYF
>TRBJ2-5|TRBV18|-|-
TGTGCCAGCTCACCACCGGGTGAACTTGGAGAGACCCAGTACTTC
CASSPPGELGETQYF
>TRBJ1-1|TRBV28|-|TRBD1
TGTGCCAGCAGTGCCCGGGACAGGGGTTACACTGAAGCTTTCTTT
CASSARDRGYTEAFF